The 19 T cell receptor beta chains below come from one sample, sequenced in a study of T-cell reconstitution after alpha-beta-depleted transplantation in children. Preparing the TCRbeta library involved the use of unique molecular identifiers. TCRdb recomputed calls from the PCR reads with MiXCR, one row per CDR3 protein. The table records hundreds of thousands of distinct CDR3 sequences, under 15% of them present only once. The specimen comprised PBMCs from the stem cell graft donor, sampled from the stem cell graft. All receptors derive from a human donor who donated a stem cell graft to a child with combined immunodeficiency.

The chain employs TRBV30 and TRBJ1-5; a weak D match, TRBD1 (5 bases). V was pared by 5 bases and J by 4 bases, with 9 bases between. Looked up from germline, CDR1 is GTSNPN and CDR2 is SVGIG (reference sequence). The CDR3 extends over 12 amino acids. CDR3 protein: CAWGGGNQPQHF. CDR3 DNA sequence: TGTGCCTGGGGGGGGGGAAATCAGCCCCAGCATTTT. Combining the CDR3 with reference TRBV30 and TRBJ1-5 gives the whole variable domain SQTIHQWPATLVQPVGSPLSLECTVEGTSNPNLYWYRQAAGRGLQLLFYSVGIGQISSEVPQNLSASRPQDRQFILSSKKLLLSDSGFYLCAWGGGNQPQHFGDGTRLSIL.

This clonotype was counted a single time. The chain couples TRBV6-2 or TRBV6-3 to TRBJ2-7, with a tentative D call TRBD2 (6 bases). V lost 6 bases and J 2 bases, leaving 17 bases between the germline ends. This CDR3 contains 15 residues. Germline CDR1 and CDR2: MNHEY and SVGEGT. The CDR3 region has the DNA TGTGCCAGCAGCCTCCAGCGGGCTCCACCCTACGAGCAGTACTTC. Translating it yields CASSLQRAPPYEQYF.

The gene calls are TRBV12-3 or TRBV12-4 and TRBJ1-2, with 8 bases aligning to TRBD1. The CDR3 has 13 residues. The V gene end was trimmed by 6 bases and the J gene end by 8 bases; junction bases not matched to a gene: 8. CDR3: CASSLQGGGGYTF. CDR3 sequence (DNA): TGTGCCAGCAGCTTACAGGGGGGAGGGGGCTACACCTTC.

This clonotype occurred many times. The CDR3 here is CSARDPLAGSSYNEQFF. The CDR3 DNA sequence: TGCAGTGCTAGAGATCCTCTAGCGGGGTCCTCCTACAATGAGCAGTTCTTC. This rearrangement joins TRBV20-1 to TRBJ2-1; 9 bases line up with TRBD2. Losses at the gene ends were 0 bases for V and 0 bases for J; bases not matched to a gene: 6. The CDR3 extends over 17 amino acids. Germline values: CDR1 DFQATT, CDR2 SNEGSKA (reference sequence).

This clonotype occurred many times. The chain joins TRBV5-1 to TRBJ2-1; 9 positions agree with TRBD1. The trim removed 4 bases at V and 7 bases at J, leaving 6 bases unmatched. Germline V gives CDR1 SGHRS, CDR2 YFSETQ. CDR3 length equals 14 residues. The CDR3 region has the DNA TGCGCCAGCAGCCTCCAGACAGGGGGGAATGAGCAGTTCTTC. It encodes CASSLQTGGNEQFF.

This clonotype was observed many times. The V and J genes are TRBV20-1 and TRBJ2-7; D is possibly TRBD2 (6 bases). The germline gives CDR1 DFQATT, CDR2 SNEGSKA (reference sequence). This CDR3 has 15 amino acids. V dropped 6 bases and J dropped 2 bases, with 20 bases sitting between them. In nucleotides, the CDR3 is TGCAGTGCCCATACAGAGGAACGGGAGACCTACGAGCAGTACTTC. It codes for CSAHTEERETYEQYF.

This clonotype was seen ten or more times. The chain joins TRBV7-2 to TRBJ2-1, with 11 bases that match TRBD2. CDR1 and CDR2 (germline): SGHTA, FQGNSA. CDR3 size: 16 residues. V shed 3 bases, J shed 4 bases, and the junction held 5 bases outside the gene matches. Written as DNA, the CDR3 is TGTGCCAGCAGCTTGTTAGGGACTAGCGGATACAATGAGCAGTTCTTC. Protein: CASSLLGTSGYNEQFF.

The CDR3 coding sequence is TGTGCCAGCAGCGTAGGCCTAGCGGGAGGGAGCTCCTACAATGAGCAGTTCTTC. Its translation: CASSVGLAGGSSYNEQFF. The chain employs TRBV9 and TRBJ2-1; TRBD2 agrees at 12 bases. Per germline, CDR1 SGDLS and CDR2 YYNGEE. Trimming took 0 bases from V and 0 from J; bases not matched to a gene: 4. This CDR3 has 18 amino acids.

The V gene is TRBV11-2, the J gene TRBJ2-5; 11 bases line up with TRBD2. After removal of 4 bases from V and 2 bases from J, the junction contained 6 bases not matched to a gene. The CDR3 has 16 amino acids. Per the germline V gene, CDR1 is SGHAT and CDR2 is FQNNGV. The CDR3 region has the DNA TGTGCCAGCAGCTCCGGGACTAGCGGTCCTCAAGAGACCCAGTACTTC. It is translated as CASSSGTSGPQETQYF. The full variable domain, its missing parts supplied by reference TRBV11-2 and TRBJ2-5, is EAGVAQSPRYKIIEKRQSVAFWCNPISGHATLYWYQQILGQGPKLLIQFQNNGVVDDSQLPKDRFSAERLKGVDSTLKIQPAKLEDSAVYLCASSSGTSGPQETQYFGPGTRLLVL.

The V gene is TRBV6-2 or TRBV6-3, the J gene TRBJ2-3; D may match TRBD1 or TRBD2 (5 bases each). The length of the CDR3 is 14 residues. Germline V lookup: CDR1 MNHEY, CDR2 SVGEGT. V gave up 5 bases and J gave up 10 bases, with 19 bases separating them. The CDR3 nucleotides are TGTGCCAGCAGTCTGAGGGACCCCCCTGAGGCGCAGTATTTT. Translating gives CASSLRDPPEAQYF.

This clonotype came up a few times. The chain joins TRBV7-9 to TRBJ2-2; perhaps TRBD2 as D (6 bases). Germline CDR1 reads SEHNR; CDR2 reads FQNEAQ (reference sequence). This CDR3 spans 15 amino acids. V was trimmed by 3 bases and J by 5 bases, leaving 13 bases between them. The chain's CDR3 is CASSLEGLRTGELFF. CDR3 sequence (DNA): TGTGCCAGCAGCTTGGAGGGTCTGCGGACCGGGGAGCTGTTTTTT.

In this sample, this clonotype turned up a few times. The gene calls are TRBV5-5 and TRBJ2-5, with D possibly being TRBD1 (6 bases). Germline loops: CDR1 SGHKS, CDR2 YYEKEE (reference sequence). Trimming stripped 0 bases from V and 2 bases from J, with 11 bases between. The CDR3 runs 15 residues. In nucleotides, the CDR3 is TGTGCCAGCAGCTTGGTGGGACACCCTCAAGAGACCCAGTACTTC. It translates to CASSLVGHPQETQYF.

This clonotype was observed many times. The chain links TRBV12-3 or TRBV12-4 to TRBJ1-4, with TRBD1 matching over 8 bases. Trimming took 3 bases from V and 6 from J; bases not matched to a gene: 9. The CDR3 covers 16 residues. The chain's CDR3 is CASSFRQGRRDEKLFF. CDR3 coding DNA: TGTGCCAGCAGTTTCAGACAGGGGAGAAGGGATGAAAAACTGTTTTTT.

This sequence joins TRBV12-3 or TRBV12-4 and TRBJ2-7; 11 positions agree with TRBD2. The CDR3 extends over 17 amino acids. J gave up 4 bases and V 1 base, and 9 bases lay outside the gene matches. CDR3 protein: CASSLEIAGGTGYEQYF. DNA for the CDR3: TGTGCCAGCAGTTTAGAGATAGCGGGGGGGACTGGGTACGAGCAGTACTTC.

This clonotype was recorded many times. The chain combines TRBV7-2 with TRBJ2-3; 8 bases fit TRBD1. Losses at the gene ends were 5 bases for V and 1 base for J; bases not matched to a gene: 5. The CDR3 is 15 amino acids. Germline CDR1 is SGHTA and CDR2 is FQGNSA. This CDR3 reads CASSPGQGRTDTQYF. CDR3 sequence (DNA): TGTGCCAGCAGCCCCGGACAGGGCCGCACAGATACGCAGTATTTT.

This clonotype has only a few counts. This chain links TRBV24-1 with TRBJ2-1, with a possible D match to TRBD2 (5 bases). The germline gives CDR1 KGHDR, CDR2 SFDVKD. The CDR3 has 17 amino acids. Trimming removed 4 bases at V and 9 bases at J, with 24 bases between. In DNA, the CDR3 is TGTGCCACCAGTGACCGAAAAACTAGTCGAAGAAGACTTGAGCAGTTCTTC. Translating gives CATSDRKTSRRRLEQFF.

The chain has TRBV7-9 and TRBJ2-2; TRBD2 matches 10 bases. The J segment lost 5 bases and the V segment lost 5 bases, leaving 11 bases of the junction unmatched. The CDR3 consists of 17 residues. Per germline, CDR1 SEHNR and CDR2 FQNEAQ (reference sequence). The CDR3 reads CASSNQAGGPRTGELFF. Here the CDR3 DNA reads TGTGCCAGCAGCAACCAAGCGGGAGGGCCAAGGACCGGGGAGCTGTTTTTT.

This clonotype has ten or more counts. The V gene is TRBV29-1, the J gene TRBJ2-2; no clear D gene. This CDR3 is 12 amino acids long. Trimming removed 3 bases from V and 1 base from J, with 3 bases in between. The germline V gene encodes CDR1 SQVTM and CDR2 ANQGSEA. CDR3 nucleotides: TGCAGCGTTGACCGGAACACCGGGGAGCTGTTTTTT. The encoded protein is CSVDRNTGELFF.

In this sample, this clonotype turned up a few times. The chain has TRBV20-1 and TRBJ2-2; possible D gene TRBD2, 6 bases. Trimming removed 5 bases at V and 1 base at J, with 20 bases between. The CDR3 covers 17 residues. Germline lookup yields CDR1 DFQATT and CDR2 SNEGSKA (reference sequence). CDR3 amino acids: CSAFPLLRGLNTGELFF. The CDR3 DNA reads TGCAGTGCTTTCCCGCTTTTGAGGGGACTGAACACCGGGGAGCTGTTTTTT.